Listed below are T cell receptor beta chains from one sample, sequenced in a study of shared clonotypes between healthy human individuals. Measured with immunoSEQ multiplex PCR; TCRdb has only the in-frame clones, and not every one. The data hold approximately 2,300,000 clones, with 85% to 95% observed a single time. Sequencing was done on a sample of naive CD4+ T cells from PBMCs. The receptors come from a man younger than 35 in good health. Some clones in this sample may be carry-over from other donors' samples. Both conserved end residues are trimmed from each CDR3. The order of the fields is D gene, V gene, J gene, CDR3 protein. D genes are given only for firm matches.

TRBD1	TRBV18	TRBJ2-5	ASSLMTGGSGQETQY
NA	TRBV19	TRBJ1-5	ASSMERDNQPQH
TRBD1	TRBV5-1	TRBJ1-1	ASSLQGIQAF
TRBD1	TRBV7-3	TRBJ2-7	ASSVGTGVQY
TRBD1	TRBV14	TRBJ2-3	ASSLPGTAQY
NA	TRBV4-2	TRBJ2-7	ASSQYPEALPGHEQY
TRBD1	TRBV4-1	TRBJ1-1	ASSHLLQGTTEAF
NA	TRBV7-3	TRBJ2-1	ASSLTPGRNQQF
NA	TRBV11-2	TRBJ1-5	ASSFTGLQGEPQH
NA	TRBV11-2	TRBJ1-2	ASSLGGGPYGYT
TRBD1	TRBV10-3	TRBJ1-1	AIRDSDRGLTEAF
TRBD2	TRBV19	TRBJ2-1	ASRAGLAINEQF
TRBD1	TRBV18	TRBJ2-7	ASSPRIDREKMHEQY
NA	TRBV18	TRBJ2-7	ASSPAQPYEQY
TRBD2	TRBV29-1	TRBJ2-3	SAGTSGSLDTQY
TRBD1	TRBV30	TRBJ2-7	AWSHSGTGGDEQY
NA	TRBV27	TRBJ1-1	ASSPPLGRPLGTEAF
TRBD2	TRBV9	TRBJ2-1	ASSYQTSGTYNEQF
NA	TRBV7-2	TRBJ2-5	ASSLAAGGNRETQY
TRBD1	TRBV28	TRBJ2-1	ASSFPATGGLSYNEQF
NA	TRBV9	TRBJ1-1	ASSATVGDTEAF
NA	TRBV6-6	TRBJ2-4	ASRIQENIQY
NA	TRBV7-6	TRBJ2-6	ASSWWRTVAESGANVLT
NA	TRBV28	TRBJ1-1	ASINRATEAF
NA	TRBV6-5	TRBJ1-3	ASSYQVNSGNTIY
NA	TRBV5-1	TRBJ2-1	ASHEQDEQF
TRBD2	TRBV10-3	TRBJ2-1	ATGLAGVAF
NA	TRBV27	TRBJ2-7	ASSSPLLRGIYEQY
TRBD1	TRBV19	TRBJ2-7	ASSRDRGKNPYEQY
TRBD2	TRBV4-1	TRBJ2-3	ASSGTPPGLAGDTQY
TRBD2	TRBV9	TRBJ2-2	ASSGTSGNTGELF
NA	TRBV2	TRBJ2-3	ASSASGSDTQY
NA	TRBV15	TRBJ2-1	ATSRDRGNEQF
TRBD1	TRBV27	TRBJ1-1	ASSTGQGARAF
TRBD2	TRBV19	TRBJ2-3	ATRSGSTDTQY
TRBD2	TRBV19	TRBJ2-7	ASSIPGTSGTYEQY
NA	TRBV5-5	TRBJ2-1	ASSLGLAHNEQF
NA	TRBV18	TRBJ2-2	ASSPPGRDNTGELF
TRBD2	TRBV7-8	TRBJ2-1	ASSQTSGFYNEQF
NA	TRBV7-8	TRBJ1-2	ASSLAGPVDYGYT
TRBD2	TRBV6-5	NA	ASSYEREGYEQY
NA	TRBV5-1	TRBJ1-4	ASSLEGATNEKLF
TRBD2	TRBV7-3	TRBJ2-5	ASSLRSGLQETQY
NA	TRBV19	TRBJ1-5	ASSIRQGNQPQH
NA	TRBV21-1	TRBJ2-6	ASRKGQGKVSGANVLT
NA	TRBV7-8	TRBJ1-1	ASSPQEGRYTEAF
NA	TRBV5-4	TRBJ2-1	ASSHPAPSSNEQF
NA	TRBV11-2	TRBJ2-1	ASSPAGRYEQF
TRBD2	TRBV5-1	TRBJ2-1	ASNKLAGGDLEQF
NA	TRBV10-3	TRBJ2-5	AISESFAQETQY
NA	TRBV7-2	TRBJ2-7	ASSLAPDGTYEQY
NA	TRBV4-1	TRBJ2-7	ASIPFDIQGYEQY
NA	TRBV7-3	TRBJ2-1	ASSLKGGTYNEQF